The rows below give T cell receptor beta chains drawn from one sample of a study of neurological immune-mediated disorders. TCRdb used MiXCR to reprocess the 5' RACE reads, holding one entry per CDR3 protein. The table has around 40,000 distinct CDR3 sequences, less than 9% seen once; the top ten hold around 5.7%. The source material was CD4+ T cells from blood. These receptors were obtained from a man aged 45-60 years in good health. The CDR3 runs from the conserved cysteine through the conserved F or W. A D gene is named only where the DNA matches it firmly. Only part of the rows carry a size: once, few, many, or a class if the clone is expanded.

d_call	v_call	j_call	clone_size	cdr3_nt	cdr3_aa
-	TRBV10-2	TRBJ2-2	-	TGCGCCAGCAGTGAGAAGGCCGGGGAGCTGTTTTTT	CASSEKAGELFF
TRBD2	TRBV7-8	TRBJ2-1	many	TGTGCCAGCAGCTTATTGAGCTTGGGGACTAGCGTAGAGAATGAGCAGTTCTTC	CASSLLSLGTSVENEQFF
TRBD1	TRBV20-1	TRBJ1-6	many	TGCAGTGCTAGAGTTCCGGGACAGGGGCATTCACCCCTCCACTTT	CSARVPGQGHSPLHF
-	TRBV27	TRBJ2-7	many	TGTGCCAGCAGTTCCTACAGGGTTAGAAGTGTGGGCGAGCAGTACTTC	CASSSYRVRSVGEQYF
-	TRBV19	TRBJ1-4	-	TGTGCCAGTAGTATTAAGGGCCTTAATGAAAAACTGTTTTTT	CASSIKGLNEKLFF
-	TRBV7-2	TRBJ2-7	many	TGTGCCAGCAATCAGGAATCCCTCTCGGGCGAGCAGTACTTC	CASNQESLSGEQYF
TRBD2	TRBV6-1	TRBJ2-7	many	TGTGCCAGCAGGGGGACTAGCGGGAGGATGGGGGAGCAGTACTTC	CASRGTSGRMGEQYF
-	TRBV6-5	TRBJ1-1	many	TGTGCCAGCAGTGAGGGGGAGATAACACGGAACACTGAAGCTTTCTTT	CASSEGEITRNTEAFF
-	TRBV20-1	TRBJ1-5	many	TGCAGTGCTAGATTGGGACAAATGATTAGCAATCAGCCCCAGCATTTT	CSARLGQMISNQPQHF
TRBD2	TRBV20-1	TRBJ2-3	many	TGCAGTGCTAGGCCTGGGGCCCTAGCGGGGGTCAGGGATACGCAGTATTTT	CSARPGALAGVRDTQYF
TRBD2	TRBV20-1	TRBJ2-5	many	TGCAGTGCTAGACCGGGACTAGCGGGCGAGACCCAGTACTTC	CSARPGLAGETQYF
-	TRBV28	TRBJ2-7	many	TGTGCCAGCAGTCCAACAAATTACGTCGATTACTTC	CASSPTNYVDYF
TRBD2	TRBV12-3/TRBV12-4	TRBJ2-7	many	TGTGCCAGCAGGCCGGGACTAGCGGGAGGGCCGAACGAGCAGTACTTC	CASRPGLAGGPNEQYF
TRBD2	TRBV10-3	TRBJ2-5	many	TGTGCCATCAGTGAGTCTTCAGGGAGGGGGACCCAGTACTTC	CAISESSGRGTQYF
TRBD2	TRBV7-2	TRBJ2-7	many	TGTGCCAGCAGCTTAGCGTCCGGGACTAGCGGTTCCTACGAGCAGTACTTC	CASSLASGTSGSYEQYF
TRBD2	TRBV5-1	TRBJ2-1	many	TGCGCCAGCAGCTGGACTAGCCCAGGATGGACTAACTCCTACAATGAGCAGTTCTTC	CASSWTSPGWTNSYNEQFF
TRBD2	TRBV19	TRBJ2-1	once	TGTGCCGAGGGACTACGGAATGAGCAGTTCTTC	CAEGLRNEQFF
-	TRBV6-5	TRBJ1-2	-	TGTGCCAGCAGTTCGAAGGGAGGAACTGGCTACACCTTC	CASSSKGGTGYTF
TRBD1	TRBV20-1	TRBJ1-5	many	TGCGTTGGCAGACAGGGCGAAGGCAATCAGCCCCAGCATTTT	CVGRQGEGNQPQHF
-	TRBV7-9	TRBJ2-1	many	TGTGCCAGCAGCCCGGACTACAATGAGCAGTTCTTC	CASSPDYNEQFF
-	TRBV12-3/TRBV12-4	TRBJ1-2	many	TGTGCCAGCAGTTTTCGCACTAGAGGTGGCTACACCTTC	CASSFRTRGGYTF
TRBD2	TRBV5-4	TRBJ2-2	-	TGTGCCAGCAGCGGCTTGGGACTAGTTACCGGGGAGCTGTTTTTT	CASSGLGLVTGELFF
TRBD1	TRBV20-1	TRBJ2-3	many	TGCAGTGCTACGGGACAGTTGTCTAGCACAGATACGCAGTATTTT	CSATGQLSSTDTQYF
-	TRBV5-1	TRBJ2-3	many	TGCGCCAGCAGCTTGGCAGCTCTTACCACAGATACGCAGTATTTT	CASSLAALTTDTQYF
TRBD1	TRBV20-1	TRBJ2-7	many	TGCAGTGCTAGATCACCACAAAGGGGGCCGTACGAGCAGTACTTC	CSARSPQRGPYEQYF
TRBD1	TRBV29-1	TRBJ2-1	-	TGCAGCGTTGACAGGGGGACCGGAGAGGACAATGAGCAGTTCTTC	CSVDRGTGEDNEQFF
-	TRBV6-4	TRBJ2-2	many	TGTGCCAGCAGTCGGAACGGGGAGCTGTTTTTT	CASSRNGELFF